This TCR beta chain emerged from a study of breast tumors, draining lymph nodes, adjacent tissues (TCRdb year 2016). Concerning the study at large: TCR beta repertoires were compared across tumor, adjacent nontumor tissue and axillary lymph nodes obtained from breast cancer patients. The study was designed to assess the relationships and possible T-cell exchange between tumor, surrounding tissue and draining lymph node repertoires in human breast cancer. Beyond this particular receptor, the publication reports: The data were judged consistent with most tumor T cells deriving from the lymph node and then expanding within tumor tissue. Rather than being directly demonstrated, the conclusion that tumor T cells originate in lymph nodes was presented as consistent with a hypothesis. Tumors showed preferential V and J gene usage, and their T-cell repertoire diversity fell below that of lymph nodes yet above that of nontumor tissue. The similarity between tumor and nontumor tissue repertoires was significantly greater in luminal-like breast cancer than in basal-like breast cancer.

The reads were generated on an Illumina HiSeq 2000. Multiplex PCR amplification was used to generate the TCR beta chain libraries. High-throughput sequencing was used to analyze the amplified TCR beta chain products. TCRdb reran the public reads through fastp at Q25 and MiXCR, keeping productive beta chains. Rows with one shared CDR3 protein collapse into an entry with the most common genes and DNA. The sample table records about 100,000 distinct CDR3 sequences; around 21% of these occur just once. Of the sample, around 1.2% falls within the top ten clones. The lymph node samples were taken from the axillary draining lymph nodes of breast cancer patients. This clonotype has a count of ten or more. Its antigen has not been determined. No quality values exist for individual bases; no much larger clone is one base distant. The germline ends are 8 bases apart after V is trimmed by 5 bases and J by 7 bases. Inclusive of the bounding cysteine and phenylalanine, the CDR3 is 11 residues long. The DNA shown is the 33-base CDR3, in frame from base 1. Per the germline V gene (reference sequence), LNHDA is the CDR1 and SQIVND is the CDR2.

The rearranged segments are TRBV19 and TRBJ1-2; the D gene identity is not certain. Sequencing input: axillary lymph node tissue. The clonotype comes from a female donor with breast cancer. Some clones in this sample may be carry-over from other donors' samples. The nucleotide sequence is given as TGTGCCAGTAGTCAGAGAGCTGGCTACACCTTC. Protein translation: CASSQRAGYTF.